The 22 T cell receptor beta chains listed next were all sequenced from one sample in a study of T cells in Graves' hyperthyroidism and ophthalmopathy. Researchers amplified the TCR beta CDR3 regions from RNA transcripts. First-round RT-PCR of the TCR CDR3 relied on the HTBI primer set. TCRdb recomputed calls from the multiplex PCR reads with MiXCR, one row per CDR3 protein. The sample has more than 300,000 distinct CDR3 sequences, about a fifth seen once. The source material was blood. The source of these receptors is a man aged 18 to 29 with Graves' ophthalmopathy.

In its sample, this clonotype was seen many times. The chain carries TRBV29-1 and TRBJ1-4; TRBD1 agrees at 9 bases. V lost 7 bases and J lost 10; bases outside the gene matches: 7. CDR3 size: 12 residues. Germline V gene data show CDR1 as SQVTM and CDR2 as ANQGSEA. CDR3 nucleotide sequence: TGCAGCGGGGGGACAGGGTTGGGAAAACTGTTTTTT. This translates into CSGGTGLGKLFF.

As concerns this clonotype: Given a much more abundant clone one base away, this may be a read error. The chain couples TRBV24-1 to TRBJ2-3; 8 bases line up with TRBD2. The CDR3 contains 15 residues. Germline lookup yields CDR1 KGHDR and CDR2 SFDVKD. CDR3 nucleotide sequence: TGTGCCGCCAGTGGTCGAGCGGGGGGCACAGATACGCAGTATTTT. Amino acid sequence: CAASGRAGGTDTQYF.

V is TRBV29-1 and J is TRBJ2-3; 9 nucleotides align to TRBD2. Germline V gene sequence: CDR1 SQVTM, CDR2 ANQGSEA. J gave up 6 bases and V 6 bases, and 19 bases lay outside the gene matches. This CDR3 has 17 residues. This CDR3 reads CSVAAGLGAGGRDTQYF. In nucleotides, the CDR3 is TGCAGCGTCGCCGCGGGGTTAGGTGCGGGGGGGCGGGATACGCAGTATTTT.

This clonotype has a handful of counts. The chain employs TRBV18 and TRBJ1-6, with D possibly TRBD1 on 5 matching bases. Trimming pared 1 base from V and 9 bases from J, leaving 16 bases between. CDR3 size: 16 residues. Germline lookup yields CDR1 KGHSH and CDR2 LQKENI. The CDR3 sequence is CASSPRVGGGGSPLHF. CDR3 nucleotides: TGTGCCAGCTCACCACGGGTCGGGGGAGGAGGTTCACCCCTCCACTTT.

This clonotype was counted between two and nine times. The chain has TRBV6-5 and TRBJ2-6, with D perhaps matching TRBD1 (5 bases). Germline assignment: CDR1 MNHEY and CDR2 SVGAGI. V was cut by 2 bases and J by 0 bases, with 11 bases left in between. This CDR3 has 17 amino acids. The DNA for the CDR3 is TGTGCCAGCAGTTACCCAACAGGTGGCTCTGGGGCCAACGTCCTGACTTTC. Its protein is CASSYPTGGSGANVLTF.

In its sample, this clonotype was seen many times. This rearrangement joins TRBV20-1 to TRBJ2-7, with 11 bases identical to TRBD1. CDR3 length: 13 residues. J lost 4 bases, V lost 6 bases, and 5 bases had no gene match. Germline V gene sequence: CDR1 DFQATT, CDR2 SNEGSKA (reference sequence). CDR3 DNA: TGCAGTGCGCCGGGACAGGGGGATTACGAGCAGTACTTC. This codes for CSAPGQGDYEQYF.

This clonotype has ten or more counts. The chain combines TRBV9 with TRBJ2-1, with D maybe TRBD2 (5 bases). Deletions cut 0 bases from V and 7 bases from J, with 20 bases between. Germline-derived CDR1 and CDR2 are SGDLS and YYNGEE. The length of the CDR3 is 17 residues. The CDR3 here is CASSVEPGTQVVNEQFF. Written as DNA, the CDR3 is TGTGCCAGCAGCGTAGAGCCGGGAACCCAAGTGGTGAATGAGCAGTTCTTC.

This clonotype turned up a few times. The chain is built from TRBV20-1 and TRBJ2-7; 12 bases are a match to TRBD1. This CDR3 has 14 amino acids. The V segment lost 4 bases and the J segment 6 bases; nucleotides outside the gene matches: 7. The germline V gene has CDR1 DFQATT and CDR2 SNEGSKA (reference sequence). DNA of the CDR3: TGCAGTGCTACAGCACGGGACAGGGGGCCCGAGCAGTACTTC. This codes for CSATARDRGPEQYF.

This clonotype has just a few counts. The chain carries TRBV7-6 and TRBJ1-3; TRBD1 aligns across 7 bases. The CDR3 is 15 residues long. J gave up 2 bases and V 3 bases, and 4 bases lay outside the gene matches. Germline V CDR1 and CDR2: SGHVS, FNYEAQ. CDR3 sequence: CASSFEGQPGNTIYF. The CDR3 DNA follows: TGTGCCAGCAGCTTTGAGGGACAGCCTGGAAACACCATATATTTT.

The chain has TRBV7-9 and TRBJ2-2; no firm D call. V lost 6 bases and J lost 2, with 7 bases in between. Looked up from germline, CDR1 is SEHNR and CDR2 is FQNEAQ (reference sequence). This CDR3 contains 13 residues. CDR3 residues: CASRISNTGELFF. The DNA for the CDR3 is TGTGCCAGCAGGATAAGCAACACCGGGGAGCTGTTTTTT.

This clonotype showed up many times. The chain is built from TRBV12-3 or TRBV12-4 and TRBJ1-2; maybe TRBD1 (6 bases). The CDR3 is made up of 16 amino acids. The V gene lost 5 bases and the J gene lost 0 bases, with 16 bases spanning the gap. The DNA for the CDR3 is TGTGCCAGCAGTCAGACCCCCGGGACATCTAACTATGGCTACACCTTC. Its translation: CASSQTPGTSNYGYTF.

The chain is built from TRBV10-3 and TRBJ1-3; no definite D call. Germline CDR1 ENHRY, CDR2 SYGVKD. The CDR3 has 19 amino acids. Trimming removed 0 bases at V and 2 bases at J, with 20 bases between. The CDR3 nucleotides are TGTGCCATCAGTGAGTCGACTTCTACCGGGGAGAGACCTGGAAACACCATATATTTT. It specifies CAISESTSTGERPGNTIYF.

The J gene is TRBJ2-4, the V gene TRBV6-1, with a weak D call TRBD1 (5 bases). The CDR3 runs 14 residues. The V end lost 5 bases, the J end lost 0 bases, and 8 bases lay between the germline ends. Germline V gives CDR1 MNHNS, CDR2 SASEGT. CDR3 region: CASSTTVAKNIQYF. The CDR3 region has the DNA TGTGCCAGCAGTACGACAGTAGCCAAAAACATTCAGTACTTC.

This clonotype was seen a few times. The rearrangement uses TRBV5-1 and TRBJ2-1, with 12 bases lining up with TRBD2. The CDR3 totals 15 residues. Trimming took 2 bases from V and 7 from J; bases not matched to a gene: 4. Germline lookup yields CDR1 SGHRS and CDR2 YFSETQ. In DNA, the CDR3 is TGCGCCAGCAGCTTCAGGACTAGCGGGGTGAATGAGCAGTTCTTC. The encoded protein is CASSFRTSGVNEQFF.

The chain couples TRBV11-3 to TRBJ1-6, with D tentatively TRBD1 (6 bases). From germline, CDR1 is SGHNT and CDR2 YENEEA. The length of the CDR3 is 17 residues. V dropped 1 base and J dropped 2 bases, with 12 bases sitting between them. The CDR3 DNA follows: TGTGCCAGCAGCTTAGTCGCGGGGGGCACCTATAATTCACCCCTCCACTTT. Encoded protein: CASSLVAGGTYNSPLHF.

This chain links TRBV7-9 with TRBJ1-2; 11 bases match TRBD1. The CDR3 runs 16 residues. With V trimmed by 4 bases and J by 4 bases, 8 bases remained unmatched. Germline V gene lookup returns CDR1 SEHNR and CDR2 FQNEAQ (reference sequence). Written as DNA, the CDR3 is TGTGCCAGCAGCTATGCCGGGACAGGGGGGTTCTATGGCTACACCTTC. Encoded protein: CASSYAGTGGFYGYTF. Supplemented by reference TRBV7-9 and TRBJ1-2, the full variable domain reads DTGVSQNPRHKITKRGQNVTFRCDPISEHNRLYWYRQTLGQGPEFLTYFQNEAQLEKSRLLSDRFSAERPKGSFSTLEIQRTEQGDSAMYLCASSYAGTGGFYGYTFGSGTRLTVV.

The gene calls are TRBV6-1 and TRBJ2-1; 12 bases match TRBD2. The V gene's germline CDR1 is MNHNS and CDR2 SASEGT. This CDR3 contains 15 residues. Trimming cost V 5 bases and J 12 bases; bases outside gene matches: 11. This chain's CDR3 is CASSPLAGGQVGQFF. The CDR3 DNA sequence: TGTGCCAGCAGTCCACTAGCGGGGGGCCAGGTTGGGCAGTTCTTC.

The V call is TRBV28, the J call TRBJ2-2; possible D gene TRBD2, 7 bases. The CDR3 sequence is 16 residues long. Germline-derived CDR1 and CDR2 are MDHEN and SYDVKM. Trimming removed 7 bases from V and 0 bases from J, with 15 bases in between. The CDR3 DNA sequence: TGTGCCAGCATCAGGGGAGGGGCTTCGAACACCGGGGAGCTGTTTTTT. Protein: CASIRGGASNTGELFF. Supplemented by reference TRBV28 and TRBJ2-2, the full variable domain reads DVKVTQSSRYLVKRTGEKVFLECVQDMDHENMFWYRQDPGLGLRLIYFSYDVKMKEKGDIPEGYSVSREKKERFSLILESASTNQTSMYLCASIRGGASNTGELFFGEGSRLTVL.

This clonotype was detected ten times or more. The chain employs TRBV11-2 and TRBJ2-7, with a possible D match to TRBD1 (6 bases). This CDR3 spans 15 amino acids. Germline-derived CDR1 and CDR2 are SGHAT and FQNNGV. The germline V and J ends were trimmed by 5 bases and 0 bases, with 14 bases remaining between them. The chain's CDR3 is CASSHYRDNSYEQYF. The CDR3 region has the DNA TGTGCCAGCAGCCACTACCGGGACAACTCCTACGAGCAGTACTTC.

This clonotype was seen many times. V and J are TRBV11-3 and TRBJ2-3; the match to TRBD1 covers 7 bases. Germline loops: CDR1 SGHNT, CDR2 YENEEA. With V trimmed by 5 bases and J by 2 bases, 13 bases remained unmatched. This CDR3 has 17 residues. CDR3 protein: CASSPTPTGSLTDTQYF. The CDR3 DNA sequence: TGTGCCAGCAGCCCGACCCCGACAGGGAGCCTCACAGATACGCAGTATTTT.

The V and J genes are TRBV20-1 and TRBJ1-6; D uncertain. Germline V gene lookup returns CDR1 DFQATT and CDR2 SNEGSKA (reference sequence). V was trimmed by 0 bases and J by 0 bases, leaving 18 bases between them. The CDR3 covers 19 residues. The CDR3 protein is CSARDPLVSAGSYNSPLHF. The CDR3 DNA reads TGCAGTGCTAGAGATCCATTGGTTTCTGCCGGCTCCTATAATTCACCCCTCCACTTT.

The chain is built from TRBV19 and TRBJ1-5; 7 nucleotides line up with TRBD1. CDR1 is LNHDA and CDR2 is SQIVND in the germline V gene (reference sequence). The CDR3 is 15 amino acids. The V gene end was trimmed by 5 bases and the J gene end by 4 bases; junction bases not matched to a gene: 8. The CDR3 loop is CASSPNRGGNQPQHF. The CDR3 DNA reads TGTGCCAGTAGTCCTAACAGGGGAGGTAATCAGCCCCAGCATTTT.